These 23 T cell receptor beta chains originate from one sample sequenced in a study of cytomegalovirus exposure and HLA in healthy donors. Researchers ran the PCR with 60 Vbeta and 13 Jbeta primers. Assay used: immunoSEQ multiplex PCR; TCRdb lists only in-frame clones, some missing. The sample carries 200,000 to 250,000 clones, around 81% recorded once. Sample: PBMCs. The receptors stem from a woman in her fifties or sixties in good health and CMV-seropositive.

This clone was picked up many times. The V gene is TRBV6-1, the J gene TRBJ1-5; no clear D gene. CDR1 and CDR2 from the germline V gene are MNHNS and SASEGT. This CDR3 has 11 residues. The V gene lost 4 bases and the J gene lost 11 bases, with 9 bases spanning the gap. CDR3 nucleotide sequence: TGTGCCAGCAGTGCGACGGAGGCCCAGCATTTT. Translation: CASSATEAQHF.

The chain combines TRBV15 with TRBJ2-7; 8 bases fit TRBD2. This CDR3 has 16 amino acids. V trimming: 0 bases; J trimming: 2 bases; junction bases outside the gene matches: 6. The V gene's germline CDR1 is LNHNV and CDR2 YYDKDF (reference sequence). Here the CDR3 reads CATSRDRSGGTYEQYF. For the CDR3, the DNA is TGTGCCACCAGCAGAGACAGAAGCGGGGGTACCTACGAGCAGTACTTC.

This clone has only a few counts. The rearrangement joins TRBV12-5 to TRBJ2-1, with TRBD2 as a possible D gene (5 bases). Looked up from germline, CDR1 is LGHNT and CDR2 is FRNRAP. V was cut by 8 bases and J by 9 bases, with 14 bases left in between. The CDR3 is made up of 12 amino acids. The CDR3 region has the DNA TGTGCTAGTACTAGGAATTTCGGTGAGCAGTTCTTC. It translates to CASTRNFGEQFF.

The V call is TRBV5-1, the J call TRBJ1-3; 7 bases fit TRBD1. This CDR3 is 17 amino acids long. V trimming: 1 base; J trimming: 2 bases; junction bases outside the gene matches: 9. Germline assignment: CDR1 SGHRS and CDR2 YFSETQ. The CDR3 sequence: CASSLLPQGIAGNTIYF. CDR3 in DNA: TGCGCCAGCAGCTTGCTACCACAGGGGATCGCTGGAAACACCATATATTTT.

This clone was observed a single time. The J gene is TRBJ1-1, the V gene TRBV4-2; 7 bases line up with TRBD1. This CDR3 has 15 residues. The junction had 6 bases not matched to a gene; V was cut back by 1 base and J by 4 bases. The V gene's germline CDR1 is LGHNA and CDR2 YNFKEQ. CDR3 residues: CASSQARGLGTEAFF. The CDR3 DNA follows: TGTGCCAGCAGCCAAGCGAGGGGGCTTGGCACTGAAGCTTTCTTT.

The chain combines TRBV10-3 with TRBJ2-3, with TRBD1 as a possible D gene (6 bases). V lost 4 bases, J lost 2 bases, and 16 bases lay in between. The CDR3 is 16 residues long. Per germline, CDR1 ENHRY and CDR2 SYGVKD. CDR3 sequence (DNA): TGTGCCATCAGTGGCCCCCCCGACAGGTACACAGATACGCAGTATTTT. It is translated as CAISGPPDRYTDTQYF.

The CDR3 here is CAYPRTVYYEQYF. The CDR3 region has the DNA TGCGCCTACCCGAGAACCGTTTACTACGAGCAGTACTTC. This chain connects TRBV10-2 to TRBJ2-7; unclear D gene. From germline, CDR1 is WSHSY and CDR2 SAAADI. The CDR3 is made up of 13 amino acids. V was cut by 11 bases and J by 3 bases, with 17 bases left in between.

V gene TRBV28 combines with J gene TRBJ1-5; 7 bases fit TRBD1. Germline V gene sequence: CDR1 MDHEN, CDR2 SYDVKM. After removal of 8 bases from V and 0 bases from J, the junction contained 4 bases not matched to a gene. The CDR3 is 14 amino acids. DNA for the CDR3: TGTGCCAGCCAACAGGGGTATAGCAATCAGCCCCAGCATTTT. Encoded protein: CASQQGYSNQPQHF. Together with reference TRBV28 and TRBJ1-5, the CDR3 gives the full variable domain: DVKVTQSSRYLVKRTGEKVFLECVQDMDHENMFWYRQDPGLGLRLIYFSYDVKMKEKGDIPEGYSVSREKKERFSLILESASTNQTSMYLCASQQGYSNQPQHFGDGTRLSIL.

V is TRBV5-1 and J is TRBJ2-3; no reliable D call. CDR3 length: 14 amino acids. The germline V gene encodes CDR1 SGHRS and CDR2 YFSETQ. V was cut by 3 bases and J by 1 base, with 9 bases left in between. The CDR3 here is CASSSTERTDTQYF. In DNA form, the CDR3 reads TGCGCCAGCAGCTCCACCGAGCGCACAGATACGCAGTATTTT.

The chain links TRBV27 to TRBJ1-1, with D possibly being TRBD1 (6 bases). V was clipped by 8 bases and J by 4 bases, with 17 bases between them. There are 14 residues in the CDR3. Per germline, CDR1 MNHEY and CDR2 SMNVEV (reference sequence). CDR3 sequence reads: CASGLRGGGTEAFF. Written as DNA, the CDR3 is TGTGCCAGCGGCCTGAGGGGGGGCGGCACTGAAGCTTTCTTT.

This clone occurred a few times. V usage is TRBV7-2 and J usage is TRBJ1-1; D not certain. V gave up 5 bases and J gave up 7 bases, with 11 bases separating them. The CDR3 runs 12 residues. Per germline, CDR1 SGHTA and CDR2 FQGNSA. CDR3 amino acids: CASSPGRGEAFF. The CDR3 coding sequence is TGTGCCAGCAGCCCCGGGCGGGGTGAAGCTTTCTTT.

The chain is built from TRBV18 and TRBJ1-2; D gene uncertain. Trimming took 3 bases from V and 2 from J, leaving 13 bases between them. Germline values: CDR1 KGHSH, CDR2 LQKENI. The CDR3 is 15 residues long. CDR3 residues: CASSPMELANYGYTF. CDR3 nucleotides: TGTGCCAGCTCACCGATGGAATTAGCGAACTATGGCTACACCTTC.

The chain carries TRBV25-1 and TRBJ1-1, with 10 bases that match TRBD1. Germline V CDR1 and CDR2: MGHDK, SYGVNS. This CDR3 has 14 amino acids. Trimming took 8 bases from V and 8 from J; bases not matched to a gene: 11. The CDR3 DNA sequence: TGTGCCAGCTCCATGTGGGGACAGGGGAGGGAAGCTTTCTTT. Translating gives CASSMWGQGREAFF.

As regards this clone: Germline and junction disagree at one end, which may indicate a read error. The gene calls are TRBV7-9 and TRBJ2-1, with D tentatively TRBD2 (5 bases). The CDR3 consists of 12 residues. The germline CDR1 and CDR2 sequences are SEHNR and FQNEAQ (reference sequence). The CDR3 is CSSTGEGYEQFF. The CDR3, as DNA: TGTTCCAGCACCGGCGAGGGTTACGAGCAGTTCTTC.

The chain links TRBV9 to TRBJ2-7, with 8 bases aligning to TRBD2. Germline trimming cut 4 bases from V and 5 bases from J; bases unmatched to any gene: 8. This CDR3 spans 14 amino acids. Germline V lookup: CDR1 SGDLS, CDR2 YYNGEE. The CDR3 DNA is TGTGCCAGCAGCTTGGCAAGCGGGAGTGACGAGCAGTACTTC. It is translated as CASSLASGSDEQYF. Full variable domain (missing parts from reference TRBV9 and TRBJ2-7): DSGVTQTPKHLITATGQRVTLRCSPRSGDLSVYWYQQSLDQGLQFLIQYYNGEERAKGNILERFSAQQFPDLHSELNLSSLELGDSALYFCASSLASGSDEQYFGPGTRLTVT.

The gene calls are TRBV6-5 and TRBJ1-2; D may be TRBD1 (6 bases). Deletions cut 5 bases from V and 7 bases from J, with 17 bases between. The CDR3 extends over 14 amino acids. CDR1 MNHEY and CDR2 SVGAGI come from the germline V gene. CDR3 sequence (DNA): TGTGCCAGCAGTCCCTTTCACAGGGTGGGTGGCTACACCTTC. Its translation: CASSPFHRVGGYTF.

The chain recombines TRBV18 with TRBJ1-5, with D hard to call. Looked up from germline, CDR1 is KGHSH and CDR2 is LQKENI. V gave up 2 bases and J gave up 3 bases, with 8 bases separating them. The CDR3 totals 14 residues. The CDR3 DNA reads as TGTGCCAGCTCACCAGGAGTTAACAATCAGCCCCAGCATTTT. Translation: CASSPGVNNQPQHF.

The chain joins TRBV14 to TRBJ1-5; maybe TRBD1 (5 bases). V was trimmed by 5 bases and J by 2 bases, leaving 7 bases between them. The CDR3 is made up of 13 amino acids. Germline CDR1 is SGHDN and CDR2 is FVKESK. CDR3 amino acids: CASSGRGNQPQHF. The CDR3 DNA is TGTGCCAGCAGCGGCAGGGGCAATCAGCCCCAGCATTTT.

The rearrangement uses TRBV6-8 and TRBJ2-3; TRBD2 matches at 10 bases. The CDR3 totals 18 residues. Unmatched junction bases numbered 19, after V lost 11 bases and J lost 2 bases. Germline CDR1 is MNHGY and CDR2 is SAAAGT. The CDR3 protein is CARSAGGPSHNSTDTQYF. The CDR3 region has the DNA TGTGCCCGATCAGCGGGAGGGCCCTCCCACAATTCCACAGATACGCAGTATTTT.

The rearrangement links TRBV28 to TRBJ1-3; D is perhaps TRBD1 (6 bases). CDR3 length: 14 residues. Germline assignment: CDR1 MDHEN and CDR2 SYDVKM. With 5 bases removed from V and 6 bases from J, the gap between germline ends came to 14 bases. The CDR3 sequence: CASSIQQGLNTIYF. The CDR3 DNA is TGTGCCAGCAGTATCCAACAGGGTCTAAACACCATATATTTT.

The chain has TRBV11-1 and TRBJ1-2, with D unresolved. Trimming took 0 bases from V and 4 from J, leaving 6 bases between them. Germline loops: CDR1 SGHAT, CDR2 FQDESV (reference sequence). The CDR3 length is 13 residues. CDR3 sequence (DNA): TGTGCCAGCAGCTTAGCCGGGATCTATGGCTACACCTTC. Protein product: CASSLAGIYGYTF.

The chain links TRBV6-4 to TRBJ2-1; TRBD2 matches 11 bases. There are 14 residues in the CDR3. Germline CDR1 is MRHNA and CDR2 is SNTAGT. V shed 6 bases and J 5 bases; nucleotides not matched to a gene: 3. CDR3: CASRGLAVNNEQFF. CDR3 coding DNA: TGTGCCAGCAGGGGACTAGCGGTAAACAATGAGCAGTTCTTC.

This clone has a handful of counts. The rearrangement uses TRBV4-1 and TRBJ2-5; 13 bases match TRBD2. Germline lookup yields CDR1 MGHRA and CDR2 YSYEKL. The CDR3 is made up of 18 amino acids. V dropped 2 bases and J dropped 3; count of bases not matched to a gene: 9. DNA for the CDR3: TGCGCCAGCAGCCAACCTTGGACTAGCGGGAGAGAGAAAGAGACCCAGTACTTC. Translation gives CASSQPWTSGREKETQYF.